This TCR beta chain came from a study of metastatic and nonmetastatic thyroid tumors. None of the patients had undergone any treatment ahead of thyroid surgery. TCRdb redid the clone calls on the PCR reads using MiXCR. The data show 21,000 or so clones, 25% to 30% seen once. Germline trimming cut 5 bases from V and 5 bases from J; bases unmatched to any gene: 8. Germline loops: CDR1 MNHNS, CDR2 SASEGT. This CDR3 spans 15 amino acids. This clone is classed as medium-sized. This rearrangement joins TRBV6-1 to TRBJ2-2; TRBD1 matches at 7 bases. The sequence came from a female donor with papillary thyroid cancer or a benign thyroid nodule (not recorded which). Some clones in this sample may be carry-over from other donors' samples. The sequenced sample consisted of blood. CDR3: CASSQQGSTTGELFF. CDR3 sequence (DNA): TGTGCCAGCAGTCAACAGGGGAGTACGACCGGGGAGCTGTTTTTT.